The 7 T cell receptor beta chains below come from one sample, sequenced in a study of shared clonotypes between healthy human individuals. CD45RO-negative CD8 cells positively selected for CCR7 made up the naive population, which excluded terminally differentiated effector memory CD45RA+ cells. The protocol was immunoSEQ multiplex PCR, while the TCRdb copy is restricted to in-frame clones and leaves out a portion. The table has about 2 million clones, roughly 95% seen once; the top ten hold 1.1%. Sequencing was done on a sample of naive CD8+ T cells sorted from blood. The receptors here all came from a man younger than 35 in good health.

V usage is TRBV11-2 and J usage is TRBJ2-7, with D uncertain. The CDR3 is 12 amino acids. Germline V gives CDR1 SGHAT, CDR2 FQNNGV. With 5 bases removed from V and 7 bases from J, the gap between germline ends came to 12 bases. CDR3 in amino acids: CASSITIGEQYF. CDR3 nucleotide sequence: TGTGCCAGCAGCATCACAATCGGAGAGCAGTACTTC.

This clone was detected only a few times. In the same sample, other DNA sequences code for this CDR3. The CDR3 DNA follows: TGTGCCAGCAGCGGGAACAATGAGCAGTTCTTC. Protein: CASSGNNEQFF. This chain joins TRBV9 and TRBJ2-1; no firm D call. CDR3 length: 11 amino acids. Trimming left V 3 bases short and J 5 bases short, with 3 bases between. Germline CDR1 SGDLS, CDR2 YYNGEE.

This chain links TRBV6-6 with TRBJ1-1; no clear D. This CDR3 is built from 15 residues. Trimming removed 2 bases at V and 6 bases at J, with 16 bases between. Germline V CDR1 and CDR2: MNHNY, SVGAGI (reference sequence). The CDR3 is CASSYSGEFTSEAFF. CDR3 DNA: TGTGCCAGCAGTTACAGTGGGGAATTCACATCTGAAGCTTTCTTT.

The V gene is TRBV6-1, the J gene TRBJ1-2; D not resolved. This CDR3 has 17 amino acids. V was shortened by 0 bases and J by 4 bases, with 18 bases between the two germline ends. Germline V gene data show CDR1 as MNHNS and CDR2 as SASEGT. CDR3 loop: CASSEAHRLSWGYGYTF. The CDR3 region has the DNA TGTGCCAGCAGTGAAGCGCACCGTCTTAGTTGGGGCTATGGCTACACCTTC.

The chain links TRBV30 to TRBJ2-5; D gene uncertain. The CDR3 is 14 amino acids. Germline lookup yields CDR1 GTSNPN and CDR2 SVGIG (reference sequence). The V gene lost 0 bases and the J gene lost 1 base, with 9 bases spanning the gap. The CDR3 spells CAWSVGLVQETQYF. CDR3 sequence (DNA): TGTGCCTGGAGTGTAGGGCTAGTCCAAGAGACCCAGTACTTC. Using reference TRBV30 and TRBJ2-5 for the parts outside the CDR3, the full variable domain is SQTIHQWPATLVQPVGSPLSLECTVEGTSNPNLYWYRQAAGRGLQLLFYSVGIGQISSEVPQNLSASRPQDRQFILSSKKLLLSDSGFYLCAWSVGLVQETQYFGPGTRLLVL.

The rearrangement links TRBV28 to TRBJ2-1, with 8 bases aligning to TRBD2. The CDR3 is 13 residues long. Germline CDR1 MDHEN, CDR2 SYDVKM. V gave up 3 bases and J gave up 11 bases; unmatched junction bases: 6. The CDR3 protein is CASSLTGLVQQFF. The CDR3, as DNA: TGTGCCAGCAGTTTGACGGGACTAGTTCAGCAGTTCTTC. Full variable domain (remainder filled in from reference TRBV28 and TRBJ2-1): DVKVTQSSRYLVKRTGEKVFLECVQDMDHENMFWYRQDPGLGLRLIYFSYDVKMKEKGDIPEGYSVSREKKERFSLILESASTNQTSMYLCASSLTGLVQQFFGPGTRLTVL.

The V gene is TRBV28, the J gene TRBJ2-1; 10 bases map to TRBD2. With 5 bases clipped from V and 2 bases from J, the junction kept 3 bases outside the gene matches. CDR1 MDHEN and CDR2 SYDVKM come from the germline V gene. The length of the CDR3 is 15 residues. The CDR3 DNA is TGTGCCAGCAGTGTGGGACTAGCGCCCTACAATGAGCAGTTCTTC. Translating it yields CASSVGLAPYNEQFF.